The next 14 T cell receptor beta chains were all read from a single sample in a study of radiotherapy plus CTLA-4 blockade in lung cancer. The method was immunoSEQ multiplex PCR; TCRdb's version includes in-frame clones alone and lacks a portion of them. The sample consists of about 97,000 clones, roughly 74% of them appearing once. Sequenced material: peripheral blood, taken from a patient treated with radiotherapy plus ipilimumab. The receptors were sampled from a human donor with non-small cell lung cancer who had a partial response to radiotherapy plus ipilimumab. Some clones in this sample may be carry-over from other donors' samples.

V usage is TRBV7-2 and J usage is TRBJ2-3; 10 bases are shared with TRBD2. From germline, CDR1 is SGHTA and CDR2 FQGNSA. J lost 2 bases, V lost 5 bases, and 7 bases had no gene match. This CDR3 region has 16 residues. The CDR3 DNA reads TGTGCCAGCAGCCGGTCTAGCGGGGGCAACACAGATACGCAGTATTTT. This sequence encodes CASSRSSGGNTDTQYF. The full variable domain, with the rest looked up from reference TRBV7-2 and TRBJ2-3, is GAGVSQSPSNKVTEKGKDVELRCDPISGHTALYWYRQSLGQGLEFLIYFQGNSAPDKSGLPSDRFSAERTGGSVSTLTIQRTQQEDSAVYLCASSRSSGGNTDTQYFGPGTRLTVL.

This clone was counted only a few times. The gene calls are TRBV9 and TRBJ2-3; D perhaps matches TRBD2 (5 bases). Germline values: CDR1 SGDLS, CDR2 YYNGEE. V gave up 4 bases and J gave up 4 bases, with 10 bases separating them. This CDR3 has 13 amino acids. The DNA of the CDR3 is TGTGCCAGCAGCCCGCGAGCGGCAGATACGCAGTATTTT. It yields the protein CASSPRAADTQYF.

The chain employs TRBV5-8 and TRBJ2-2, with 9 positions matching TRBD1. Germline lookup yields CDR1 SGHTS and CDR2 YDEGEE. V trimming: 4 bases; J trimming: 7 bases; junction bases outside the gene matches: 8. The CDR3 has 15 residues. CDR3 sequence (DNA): TGTGCCAGCAGCCGGGACAGGGCTTATAACGGGGAGCTGTTTTTT. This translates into CASSRDRAYNGELFF.

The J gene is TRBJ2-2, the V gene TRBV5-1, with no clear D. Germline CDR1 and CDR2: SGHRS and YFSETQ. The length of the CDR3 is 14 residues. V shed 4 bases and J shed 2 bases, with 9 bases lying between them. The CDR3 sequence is CASSRGGNTGELFF. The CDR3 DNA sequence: TGCGCCAGCAGCCGAGGTGGAAACACCGGGGAGCTGTTTTTT.

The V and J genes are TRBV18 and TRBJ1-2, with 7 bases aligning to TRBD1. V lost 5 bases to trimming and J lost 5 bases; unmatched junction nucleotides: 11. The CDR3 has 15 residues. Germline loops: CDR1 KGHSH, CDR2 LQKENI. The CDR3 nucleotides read TGTGCCAGCTCAGTCCGGACAGGCGATGTGTATGGCTACACCTTC. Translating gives CASSVRTGDVYGYTF. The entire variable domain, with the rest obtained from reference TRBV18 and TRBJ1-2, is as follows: NAGVMQNPRHLVRRRGQEARLRCSPMKGHSHVYWYRQLPEEGLKFMVYLQKENIIDESGMPKERFSAEFPKEGPSILRIQQVVRGDSAAYFCASSVRTGDVYGYTFGSGTRLTVV.

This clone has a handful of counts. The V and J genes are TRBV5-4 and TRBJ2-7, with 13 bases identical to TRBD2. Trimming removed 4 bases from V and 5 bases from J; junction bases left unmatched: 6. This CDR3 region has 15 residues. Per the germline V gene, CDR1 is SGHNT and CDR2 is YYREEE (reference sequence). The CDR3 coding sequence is TGTGCCAGCAGCGGGGGGACTAGCGGGGTCAACGAGCAGTACTTC. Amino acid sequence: CASSGGTSGVNEQYF.

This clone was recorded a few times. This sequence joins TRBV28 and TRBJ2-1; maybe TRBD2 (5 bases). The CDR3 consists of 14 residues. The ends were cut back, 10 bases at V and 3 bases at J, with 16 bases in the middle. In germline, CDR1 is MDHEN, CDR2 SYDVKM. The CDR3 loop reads CATVGPGGYNEQFF. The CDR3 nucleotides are TGTGCCACCGTCGGGCCAGGAGGCTACAATGAGCAGTTCTTC.

The CDR3 spells CSVEDGKGTSGGDTQYF. CDR3 bases: TGCAGCGTTGAAGATGGGAAGGGGACTAGCGGGGGAGATACGCAGTATTTT. The chain is built from TRBV29-1 and TRBJ2-3; the match to TRBD2 covers 14 bases. The CDR3 runs to 17 residues. Germline CDR1 and CDR2: SQVTM and ANQGSEA. V shed 0 bases, J shed 5 bases, and the junction held 7 bases outside the gene matches.

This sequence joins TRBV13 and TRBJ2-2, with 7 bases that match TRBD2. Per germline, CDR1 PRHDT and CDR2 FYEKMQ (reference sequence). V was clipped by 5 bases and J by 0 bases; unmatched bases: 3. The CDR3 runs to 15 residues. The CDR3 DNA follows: TGTGCCAGCAGCGTTGGACTAGCGAACACCGGGGAGCTGTTTTTT. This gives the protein CASSVGLANTGELFF.

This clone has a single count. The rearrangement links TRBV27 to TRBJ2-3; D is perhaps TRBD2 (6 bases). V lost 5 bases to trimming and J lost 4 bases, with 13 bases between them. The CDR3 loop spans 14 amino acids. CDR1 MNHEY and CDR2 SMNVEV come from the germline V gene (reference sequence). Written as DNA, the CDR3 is TGTGCCAGCAGTCCCCGACTAGGTCCAGATACGCAGTATTTT. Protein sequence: CASSPRLGPDTQYF.

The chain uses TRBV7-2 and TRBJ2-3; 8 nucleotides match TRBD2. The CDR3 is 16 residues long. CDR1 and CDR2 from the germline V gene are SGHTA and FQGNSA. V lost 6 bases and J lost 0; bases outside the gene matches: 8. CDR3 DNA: TGTGCCAGCAGTTGGGCCTCTAGCGGGAGCACAGATACGCAGTATTTT. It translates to CASSWASSGSTDTQYF.

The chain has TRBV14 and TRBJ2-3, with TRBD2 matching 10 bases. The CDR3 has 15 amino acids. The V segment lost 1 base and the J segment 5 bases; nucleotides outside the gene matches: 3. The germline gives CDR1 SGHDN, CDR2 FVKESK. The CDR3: CASSQGLAGVDTQYF. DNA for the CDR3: TGTGCCAGCAGCCAAGGCCTAGCGGGAGTAGATACGCAGTATTTT.

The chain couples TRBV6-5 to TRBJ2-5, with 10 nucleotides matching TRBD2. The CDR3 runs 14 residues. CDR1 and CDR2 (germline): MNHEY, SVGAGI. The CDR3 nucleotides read TGTGCAAGAGCGGGGGGGCCGGTTCTTGAGACCCAGTACTTC. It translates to CARAGGPVLETQYF.

CDR3 sequence reads: CASSFPPFLAEQYF. In DNA, the CDR3 is TGTGCCAGCAGTTTCCCTCCTTTTCTCGCGGAGCAGTACTTC. The rearrangement joins TRBV28 to TRBJ2-7; D gene uncertain. Trimming cost V 3 bases and J 7 bases, with 16 bases left between them. This CDR3 has 14 amino acids. CDR1 and CDR2 from the germline V gene are MDHEN and SYDVKM.